The subject of this entry is one TCR beta chain. This record comes from a study of T cells in Graves' hyperthyroidism and ophthalmopathy. Amplification yielded TCR beta CDR3 regions, with RNA transcripts as the source. The TCR CDR3 was amplified in a first-round RT-PCR using the HTBI primer set. TCRdb independently ran MiXCR on the multiplex PCR reads; one entry per CDR3 protein. This sample yields more than 500,000 distinct CDR3 sequences, of which roughly 17% are seen a single time; 3.8% belongs to the top ten. From germline, CDR1 is SGHAT and CDR2 FQNNGV. V was pared by 0 bases and J by 11 bases, with 13 bases between. The CDR3 sequence is 13 residues long.

This clonotype was obtained from a woman in her thirties with Graves' hyperthyroidism. Material: blood. The chain links TRBV11-2 to TRBJ1-1; unclear D gene. The CDR3 loop reads CASSLDEVNSAFF. The CDR3 DNA sequence: TGTGCCAGCAGCTTAGATGAGGTAAATTCGGCTTTCTTT.